Listed here are 27 T cell receptor beta chains from one sample, sequenced in a study of Ad26.COV2.S vaccination and SARS-CoV-2 variants. This table comes from immunoSEQ multiplex PCR, and its TCRdb copy is limited to in-frame clones, with some not included. This sample yields some 400,000 clones, of which about 91% are seen a single time; around 2% belongs to the top ten. Documented treatment: 15 to 20 received Ad26.COV2.S at low or high dose, single or two shots; several received placebo; per-sample allocation not given. Material that was analyzed had been drawn on day 63 after the first vaccine or placebo injection. Sequencing used peripheral blood, obtained in a trial of Ad26.COV2.S vaccine versus placebo. Source of these receptors: a person between 18 and 59 years old who received the Ad26.COV2.S COVID-19 vaccine or a placebo.

The rearrangement joins TRBV10-3 to TRBJ2-1; TRBD1 agrees at 7 bases. CDR3 length: 15 amino acids. After removal of 4 bases from V and 0 bases from J, the junction contained 3 bases not matched to a gene. The V gene's germline CDR1 is ENHRY and CDR2 SYGVKD. CDR3 protein: CAISAGQSSYNEQFF. In DNA, the CDR3 is TGTGCCATCAGTGCGGGACAGAGCTCCTACAATGAGCAGTTCTTC.

The rearrangement uses TRBV5-1 and TRBJ1-1; 8 bases map to TRBD1. The CDR3 is 15 residues long. From germline, CDR1 is SGHRS and CDR2 YFSETQ. V was pared by 4 bases and J by 6 bases, with 11 bases of the junction left unmatched. The CDR3 loop is CASSGRQGRDAEAFF. CDR3 DNA: TGCGCCAGCAGCGGCCGACAGGGGAGGGATGCTGAAGCTTTCTTT.

In regard to this clone: The sample holds other DNA sequences that translate to the same CDR3. The V and J genes are TRBV7-2 and TRBJ2-2; D gene unclear. The germline V and J ends were trimmed by 4 bases and 3 bases, with 3 bases remaining between them. This CDR3 contains 12 residues. CDR1 is SGHTA and CDR2 is FQGNSA in the germline V gene. CDR3 DNA sequence: TGTGCCAGCAGCTCCTACACCGGGGAGCTGTTTTTT. Protein: CASSSYTGELFF.

The rearrangement uses TRBV5-1 and TRBJ2-1; TRBD1 aligns across 7 bases. Per the germline V gene, CDR1 is SGHRS and CDR2 is YFSETQ. The CDR3 consists of 15 residues. Unmatched junction bases numbered 9, after V lost 1 base and J lost 8 bases. The CDR3 loop is CASSLIARGIYEQFF. CDR3 DNA: TGCGCCAGCAGCTTGATCGCCAGGGGGATATATGAGCAGTTCTTC.

The chain combines TRBV2 with TRBJ2-5, with D possibly being TRBD1 (5 bases). In germline, CDR1 is SNHLY, CDR2 FYNNEI. The CDR3 is 14 amino acids. V was pared by 6 bases and J by 5 bases, with 16 bases between. The CDR3 DNA follows: TGTGCCAGCAGGCTTGGGCAGGGTTGGGAGACCCAGTACTTC. The encoded protein is CASRLGQGWETQYF.

This chain links TRBV20-1 with TRBJ2-1; TRBD2 agrees at 12 bases. This CDR3 spans 14 amino acids. CDR1 is DFQATT, CDR2 SNEGSKA, per germline (reference sequence). V shed 3 bases and J 9 bases; nucleotides not matched to a gene: 6. DNA for the CDR3: TGCAGTGCTAGTCAAGCTAGCGGGGGGGTTGAGCAGTTCTTC. The encoded protein is CSASQASGGVEQFF.

V usage is TRBV5-1 and J usage is TRBJ2-5; the D gene is possibly TRBD1 (6 bases). The CDR3 is 17 residues long. Germline V CDR1 and CDR2: SGHRS, YFSETQ. V was cut by 4 bases and J by 4 bases, with 23 bases left in between. Here the CDR3 reads CASSPRTTGLGGETQYF. For the CDR3, the DNA is TGCGCCAGCAGCCCTCGAACGACAGGCTTAGGGGGAGAGACCCAGTACTTC.

The chain is built from TRBV11-3 and TRBJ2-5; TRBD2 aligns across 10 bases. In germline, CDR1 is SGHNT, CDR2 YENEEA. V was clipped by 1 base and J by 1 base; unmatched bases: 3. CDR3 length: 16 residues. CDR3 DNA sequence: TGTGCCAGCAGCTTAGGAGGGACTAGCGCCCAAGAGACCCAGTACTTC. It specifies CASSLGGTSAQETQYF.

Notes on this clone: This could be a read error, since a much larger clone is one nucleotide away. This sequence joins TRBV14 and TRBJ2-7; D uncertain. The CDR3 is made up of 11 amino acids. CDR1 and CDR2 (germline): SGHDN, FVKESK. Trimming removed 3 bases from V and 0 bases from J, with 0 bases in between. The CDR3 region is CASSHSYEQYF. The DNA of the CDR3 is TGTGCCAGCAGCCACTCCTACGAGCAGTACTTC.

CDR3 in amino acids: CASSLAGGTPLHF. The DNA for the CDR3 is TGTGCCAGCAGCTTGGCCGGGGGTACACCCCTCCACTTT. V and J are TRBV5-6 and TRBJ1-6, with a possible D match to TRBD1 (5 bases). V gave up 0 bases and J gave up 11 bases, with 9 bases separating them. There are 13 residues in the CDR3. Looked up from germline, CDR1 is SGHDT and CDR2 is YYEEEE. Full variable domain (missing parts from reference TRBV5-6 and TRBJ1-6): DAGVTQSPTHLIKTRGQQVTLRCSPKSGHDTVSWYQQALGQGPQFIFQYYEEEERQRGNFPDRFSGHQFPNYSSELNVNALLLGDSALYLCASSLAGGTPLHFGNGTRLTVT.

The chain joins TRBV6-5 to TRBJ2-6, with D possibly being TRBD1 (5 bases). Looked up from germline, CDR1 is MNHEY and CDR2 is SVGAGI. CDR3 length: 14 amino acids. V was trimmed by 6 bases and J by 2 bases, leaving 8 bases between them. CDR3 in amino acids: CASSRVAGANVLTF. CDR3 DNA sequence: TGTGCCAGCAGCAGGGTCGCTGGGGCCAACGTCCTGACTTTC.

In this sample, this clone turned up once. The rearrangement joins TRBV28 to TRBJ2-1, with D maybe TRBD2 (6 bases). V lost 5 bases and J 4 bases, leaving 15 bases between the germline ends. Germline V gene sequence: CDR1 MDHEN, CDR2 SYDVKM. The CDR3 sequence is 15 residues long. The CDR3 DNA is TGTGCCAGCAGTCTGGGGAGGCCCTCTTACAATGAGCAGTTCTTC. Translating gives CASSLGRPSYNEQFF.

V usage is TRBV11-2 and J usage is TRBJ2-1, with a weak D call TRBD2 (6 bases). Germline-derived CDR1 and CDR2 are SGHAT and FQNNGV. CDR3 length equals 16 residues. Deletions cut 5 bases from V and 4 bases from J, with 18 bases between. In DNA, the CDR3 is TGTGCCAGCAGCCGCGAGGGGCTAGCGCCATACAATGAGCAGTTCTTC. It yields the protein CASSREGLAPYNEQFF. The full variable domain, with the rest looked up from reference TRBV11-2 and TRBJ2-1, is EAGVAQSPRYKIIEKRQSVAFWCNPISGHATLYWYQQILGQGPKLLIQFQNNGVVDDSQLPKDRFSAERLKGVDSTLKIQPAKLEDSAVYLCASSREGLAPYNEQFFGPGTRLTVL.

V is TRBV19 and J is TRBJ2-7, with 8 bases that match TRBD2. Germline lookup yields CDR1 LNHDA and CDR2 SQIVND (reference sequence). The J segment lost 4 bases and the V segment lost 4 bases, leaving 3 bases of the junction unmatched. The CDR3 is 13 amino acids. CDR3 sequence reads: CASSTSGPYEQYF. DNA of the CDR3: TGTGCCAGTAGTACTAGCGGGCCGTACGAGCAGTACTTC.

This clone was recorded only once. The genes are TRBV10-3 and TRBJ1-5; maybe TRBD1 (6 bases). Trimming shortened V by 2 bases and J by 4 bases, and 9 bases separated the two germline ends. The CDR3 extends over 14 amino acids. CDR1 is ENHRY, CDR2 SYGVKD, per germline. CDR3 in amino acids: CAISETGPNQPQHF. The CDR3 DNA follows: TGTGCCATCAGTGAGACAGGGCCTAATCAGCCCCAGCATTTT.

The V and J genes are TRBV28 and TRBJ2-1; TRBD2 matches at 7 bases. V lost 8 bases to trimming and J lost 4 bases; unmatched junction nucleotides: 8. The CDR3 has 14 amino acids. Germline lookup yields CDR1 MDHEN and CDR2 SYDVKM. The CDR3 loop is CASYSGGSYNEQFF. The CDR3 DNA follows: TGTGCCAGCTACAGTGGCGGGAGTTACAATGAGCAGTTCTTC.

The chain carries TRBV28 and TRBJ1-3; D not resolved. Germline lookup yields CDR1 MDHEN and CDR2 SYDVKM. The CDR3 is 14 amino acids. V lost 2 bases, J lost 4 bases, and 9 bases lay in between. The chain's CDR3 is CASSLLGLGNTIYF. DNA for the CDR3: TGTGCCAGCAGTTTACTGGGCCTCGGAAACACCATATATTTT.

V gene TRBV5-1 combines with J gene TRBJ2-7; perhaps D is TRBD1 or TRBD2 (5 bases each). This CDR3 is 15 amino acids long. Germline lookup yields CDR1 SGHRS and CDR2 YFSETQ. Trimming took 0 bases from V and 0 from J, leaving 10 bases between them. CDR3 nucleotides: TGCGCCAGCAGCTTGGGTCCAGGGAGCTCCTACGAGCAGTACTTC. Amino acids: CASSLGPGSSYEQYF. Full variable domain (outside the CDR3, taken from reference TRBV5-1 and TRBJ2-7): KAGVTQTPRYLIKTRGQQVTLSCSPISGHRSVSWYQQTPGQGLQFLFEYFSETQRNKGNFPGRFSGRQFSNSRSEMNVSTLELGDSALYLCASSLGPGSSYEQYFGPGTRLTVT.

The chain uses TRBV6-4 and TRBJ2-1; 11 nucleotides align to TRBD2. CDR1 and CDR2 from the germline V gene are MRHNA and SNTAGT. J gave up 7 bases and V 5 bases, and 4 bases lay outside the gene matches. The CDR3 is 14 residues long. CDR3 sequence: CASSSGTSGNEQFF. CDR3 DNA sequence: TGTGCCAGCAGTTCAGGGACTAGCGGTAATGAGCAGTTCTTC.

The V and J genes are TRBV7-9 and TRBJ1-2; no definite D call. V was shortened by 3 bases and J by 8 bases, with 7 bases between the two germline ends. The CDR3 sequence is 11 residues long. Germline values: CDR1 SEHNR, CDR2 FQNEAQ (reference sequence). In nucleotides, the CDR3 is TGTGCCAGCAGCTTGACGAGGGGCTACACCTTC. Protein sequence: CASSLTRGYTF.

This chain uses TRBV7-9 with TRBJ2-7, with D unresolved. The germline gives CDR1 SEHNR, CDR2 FQNEAQ (reference sequence). The CDR3 runs 12 residues. Trimming removed 1 base from V and 6 bases from J, with 7 bases in between. The CDR3 spells CASSLDLTEQYF. The CDR3 DNA sequence: TGTGCCAGCAGCTTAGATCTCACCGAGCAGTACTTC.

This chain links TRBV24-1 with TRBJ2-1; 14 nucleotides agree with TRBD2. The CDR3 has 19 amino acids. V shed 2 bases and J 0 bases; nucleotides not matched to a gene: 5. Germline V lookup: CDR1 KGHDR, CDR2 SFDVKD. CDR3 protein: CATSDWGTSGGSSYNEQFF. CDR3 in DNA: TGTGCCACCAGTGATTGGGGGACTAGCGGGGGTAGCTCCTACAATGAGCAGTTCTTC.

The CDR3 nucleotides are TGTGCCAGCATCAAACTCGGGACAGAAGGAGAGACCCAGTACTTC. This codes for CASIKLGTEGETQYF. The gene calls are TRBV7-9 and TRBJ2-5; TRBD1 agrees at 7 bases. V was pared by 7 bases and J by 4 bases, with 12 bases of the junction left unmatched. The CDR3 totals 15 residues. Germline-derived CDR1 and CDR2 are SEHNR and FQNEAQ (reference sequence).

The CDR3 region is CATSSRGGNQPQHF. The CDR3 region has the DNA TGTGCCACCAGCTCCCGAGGCGGCAATCAGCCCCAGCATTTT. The V gene is TRBV15, the J gene TRBJ1-5; D remains ambiguous. This CDR3 contains 14 residues. The germline gives CDR1 LNHNV, CDR2 YYDKDF (reference sequence). Trimming took 5 bases from V and 2 from J, leaving 10 bases between them.

This clone was observed a single time. The genes are TRBV7-9 and TRBJ1-2, with D perhaps TRBD1 (5 bases). CDR3 size: 12 residues. CDR1 is SEHNR and CDR2 is FQNEAQ in the germline V gene (reference sequence). Trimming took off 5 bases at V and 4 bases at J, with 8 bases between the two ends. The CDR3 here is CASSPDTYGYTF. In DNA, the CDR3 is TGTGCCAGCAGCCCGGACACCTATGGCTACACCTTC.

As regards this clone: At one end the junction does not follow the germline gene, possibly because of a read error. V is TRBV20-1 and J is TRBJ2-1; TRBD1 might be the D (5 bases). Germline CDR1 DFQATT, CDR2 SNEGSKA (reference sequence). The CDR3 sequence is 11 residues long. CDR3 amino acids: CSARLDNPEVF. CDR3 sequence (DNA): TGCAGTGCTAGGTTGGACAACCCCGAGGTCTTC.

This chain uses TRBV19 with TRBJ2-1; 9 bases map to TRBD2. The V and J ends lost 6 bases and 7 bases, in that order; junction bases with no gene match: 10. Germline CDR1 is LNHDA and CDR2 is SQIVND (reference sequence). The length of the CDR3 is 15 residues. The CDR3 region is CASSWGSTSGNEQFF. The CDR3 coding sequence is TGTGCCAGTAGCTGGGGGAGTACTAGCGGGAATGAGCAGTTCTTC.